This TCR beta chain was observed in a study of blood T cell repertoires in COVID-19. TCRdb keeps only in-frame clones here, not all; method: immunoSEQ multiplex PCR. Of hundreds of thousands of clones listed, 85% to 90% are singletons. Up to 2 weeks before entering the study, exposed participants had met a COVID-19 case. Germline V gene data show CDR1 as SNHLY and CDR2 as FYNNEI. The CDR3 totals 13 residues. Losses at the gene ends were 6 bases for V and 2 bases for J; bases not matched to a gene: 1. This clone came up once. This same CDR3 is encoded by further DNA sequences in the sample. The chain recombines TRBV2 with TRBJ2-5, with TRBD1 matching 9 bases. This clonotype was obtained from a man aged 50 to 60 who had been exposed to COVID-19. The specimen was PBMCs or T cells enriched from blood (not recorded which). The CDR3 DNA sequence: TGTGCCAGCAGCGGGACAGGGCAAGAGACCCAGTACTTC. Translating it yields CASSGTGQETQYF.